The source of this T cell receptor beta chain is a study of shared T cell receptors in the human thymus. Germline V gene sequence: CDR1 SGHKS, CDR2 YYEKEE (reference sequence). Losses at the gene ends were 0 bases for V and 6 bases for J; bases not matched to a gene: 5. CDR3 length: 15 amino acids. This table comes from immunoSEQ multiplex PCR, and its TCRdb copy is limited to in-frame clones, with some not included. The repertoire holds hundreds of thousands of clones, roughly 88% seen once, with 0.0095% to 0.012% in the top ten. These data are also associated with another study on human thymus T cells. According to that study: Having corrective surgery for congenital heart defects, healthy Finnish infants were the ones who donated. Resected material from corrective heart surgery provided the thymus tissue analysed. Related research described strongly overlapping thymic repertoires in unrelated people.

The clonotype comes from a boy under two years old with a congenital heart defect. This chain connects TRBV5-5 to TRBJ2-7; 11 bases agree with TRBD2. The sample comprised thymocytes. CDR3 sequence: CASSLVELAGAEQYF. As DNA, the CDR3 is TGTGCCAGCAGCTTGGTGGAACTAGCGGGAGCCGAGCAGTACTTC.